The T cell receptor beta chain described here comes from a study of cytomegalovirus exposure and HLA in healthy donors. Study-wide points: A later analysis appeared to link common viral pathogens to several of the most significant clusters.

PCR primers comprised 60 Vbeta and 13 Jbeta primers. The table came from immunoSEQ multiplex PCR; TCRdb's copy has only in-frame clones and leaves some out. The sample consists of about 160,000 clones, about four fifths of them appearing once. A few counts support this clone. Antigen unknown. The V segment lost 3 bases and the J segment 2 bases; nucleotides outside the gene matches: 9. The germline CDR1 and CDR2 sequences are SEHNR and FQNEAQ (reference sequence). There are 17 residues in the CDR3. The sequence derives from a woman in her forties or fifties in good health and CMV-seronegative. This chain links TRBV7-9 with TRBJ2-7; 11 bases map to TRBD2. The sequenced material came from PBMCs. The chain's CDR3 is CASSLSPGLAETYEQYF. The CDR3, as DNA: TGTGCCAGCAGCTTGAGTCCGGGACTAGCGGAGACCTACGAGCAGTACTTC.